Following are 19 T cell receptor beta chains from one sample sequenced in a study of T-cell reconstitution after alpha-beta-depleted transplantation in children. Preparation of the TCRbeta library was carried out with unique molecular identifiers. In TCRdb, the PCR reads were re-called with MiXCR into one record per CDR3 protein. Of 55,000 to 70,000 distinct CDR3 sequences in the sample, approximately 11% were seen once. The source material was PBMCs, sampled before TCRalphabeta/CD19-depleted stem cell transplant. These receptors originate from a boy aged 5-17 years with acute myeloid leukemia, due to receive a stem cell transplant.

This clonotype was seen repeatedly, ten times or more. The rearrangement uses TRBV12-3 or TRBV12-4 and TRBJ2-4; maybe TRBD2 (5 bases). V was pared by 3 bases and J by 4 bases, with 7 bases between. This CDR3 contains 13 residues. The CDR3: CASSLGVKNIQYF. Written as DNA, the CDR3 is TGTGCCAGCAGTTTGGGAGTAAAAAACATTCAGTACTTC.

In this sample, this clonotype turned up many times. The V and J genes are TRBV5-5 and TRBJ2-5; D possibly uses TRBD1 or TRBD2 (5 bases each). The V gene lost 0 bases and the J gene lost 11 bases, with 11 bases spanning the gap. The CDR3 is made up of 12 amino acids. From germline, CDR1 is SGHKS and CDR2 YYEKEE (reference sequence). CDR3 coding DNA: TGTGCCAGCAGCTTGGGGGACGCAATTCAGTACTTC. This codes for CASSLGDAIQYF.

The rearrangement links TRBV2 to TRBJ1-1; weak D call: TRBD1 (5 bases). The CDR3 has 11 residues. Germline CDR1 SNHLY, CDR2 FYNNEI. The germline V and J ends were trimmed by 5 bases and 9 bases, with 10 bases remaining between them. CDR3 DNA: TGTGCCAGCAGTCGGGACCGCAAAGCTTTCTTT. It yields the protein CASSRDRKAFF.

This clonotype has a handful of counts. The CDR3 DNA reads as TGCGCCAGCAGCCACGCCCTTGGTGGGACCAGCGAGCAGTACTTC. This encodes CASSHALGGTSEQYF. The chain uses TRBV4-3 and TRBJ2-7; D assignment may be TRBD1 or TRBD2 (5 bases each). CDR1 and CDR2 from the germline V gene are LGHNA and YSLEER. V shed 3 bases and J shed 6 bases, with 18 bases lying between them. This CDR3 has 15 amino acids.

V and J are TRBV30 and TRBJ1-5; D call uncertain. Deletions cut 3 bases from V and 0 bases from J, with 27 bases between. The CDR3 has 20 amino acids. CDR1 is GTSNPN, CDR2 SVGIG, per germline (reference sequence). CDR3 amino acids: CAWSRPTSGGPWNSNQPQHF. DNA of the CDR3: TGTGCCTGGAGCCGACCTACCTCGGGAGGCCCGTGGAATAGCAATCAGCCCCAGCATTTT. Using reference TRBV30 and TRBJ1-5 for the parts outside the CDR3, the full variable domain is SQTIHQWPATLVQPVGSPLSLECTVEGTSNPNLYWYRQAAGRGLQLLFYSVGIGQISSEVPQNLSASRPQDRQFILSSKKLLLSDSGFYLCAWSRPTSGGPWNSNQPQHFGDGTRLSIL.

This clonotype was found many times. J is TRBJ1-1 and V is TRBV11-2, with D unclear. Germline assignment: CDR1 SGHAT and CDR2 FQNNGV. The CDR3 loop spans 13 amino acids. Deletions cut 5 bases from V and 3 bases from J, with 10 bases between. CDR3 loop: CASSVTEYTEAFF. CDR3 DNA sequence: TGTGCCAGCAGCGTTACAGAGTACACTGAAGCTTTCTTT.

This clonotype was seen many times. The CDR3 is CASSSLTAGNTIYF. CDR3 sequence (DNA): TGTGCCAGCAGTTCTTTGACAGCTGGAAACACCATATATTTT. The V and J genes are TRBV27 and TRBJ1-3; D might be TRBD1 (5 bases). This CDR3 has 14 amino acids. V shed 4 bases and J shed 2 bases, with 9 bases lying between them. CDR1 is MNHEY and CDR2 is SMNVEV in the germline V gene (reference sequence).

This clonotype was counted many times. V and J are TRBV20-1 and TRBJ2-3; D gene uncertain. The CDR3 has 15 amino acids. Germline CDR1 and CDR2: DFQATT and SNEGSKA (reference sequence). V was trimmed by 5 bases and J by 0 bases, leaving 15 bases between them. Written as DNA, the CDR3 is TGCAGTGCTCGAAAGTGGATCATCAGCACAGATACGCAGTATTTT. It specifies CSARKWIISTDTQYF.

There are many counts of this clonotype. This chain links TRBV20-1 with TRBJ1-2; D is ambiguous. The CDR3 covers 20 residues. V gave up 0 bases and J gave up 4 bases, with 30 bases separating them. From germline, CDR1 is DFQATT and CDR2 SNEGSKA (reference sequence). The CDR3 coding sequence is TGCAGTGCTAGAGAAATAATTGGGTCGGCAGGTCCTTTGGGAGGCTATGGCTACACCTTC. This translates into CSAREIIGSAGPLGGYGYTF.

At least ten counts were recorded for this clonotype. V usage is TRBV5-1 and J usage is TRBJ2-2; 7 nucleotides match TRBD2. From germline, CDR1 is SGHRS and CDR2 YFSETQ. J was trimmed by 0 bases and V by 2 bases; bases with no gene match: 1. The CDR3 consists of 15 residues. CDR3 nucleotide sequence: TGCGCCAGCAGCTTAGGACTAGCGAACACCGGGGAGCTGTTTTTT. This gives the protein CASSLGLANTGELFF.

This clonotype showed up many times. V and J are TRBV6-4 and TRBJ2-3; D gene unclear. Per germline, CDR1 MRHNA and CDR2 SNTAGT. V was trimmed by 2 bases and J by 0 bases, leaving 21 bases between them. This CDR3 has 19 residues. CDR3 amino acids: CASSDLMRNPPFSTDTQYF. CDR3 nucleotides: TGTGCCAGCAGTGACCTCATGCGCAACCCACCGTTTAGCACAGATACGCAGTATTTT.

This clonotype was found many times. The chain links TRBV12-3 or TRBV12-4 to TRBJ2-2; TRBD2 might be the D (6 bases). Trimming pared 10 bases from V and 2 bases from J, leaving 17 bases between. This CDR3 comprises 15 residues. The CDR3 region has the DNA TGTGCCACCGCTGAGGGGCGGGACAACACCGGGGAGCTGTTTTTT. It yields the protein CATAEGRDNTGELFF.

This clonotype has a count of ten or more. V gene TRBV29-1 combines with J gene TRBJ1-1; TRBD1 aligns across 7 bases. Trimming took 6 bases from V and 2 from J; bases not matched to a gene: 12. The CDR3 is 15 amino acids. Germline V gene sequence: CDR1 SQVTM, CDR2 ANQGSEA. CDR3 sequence (DNA): TGCAGCGTGAGCCCGGCAGGGGGGATAAACACTGAAGCTTTCTTT. Translation: CSVSPAGGINTEAFF.

The table lists this clonotype with many counts. The rearrangement uses TRBV15 and TRBJ2-1; 8 nucleotides align to TRBD2. The CDR3 totals 15 residues. The V gene end was trimmed by 1 base and the J gene end by 8 bases; junction bases not matched to a gene: 7. Germline values: CDR1 LNHNV, CDR2 YYDKDF (reference sequence). CDR3 protein: CATSRVREGLDEQFF. For the CDR3, the DNA is TGTGCCACCAGCAGAGTCCGGGAGGGCCTCGATGAGCAGTTCTTC.

This clonotype was found many times. The chain joins TRBV12-3 or TRBV12-4 to TRBJ1-5, with D maybe TRBD1 (5 bases). This CDR3 comprises 17 residues. Trimming cost V 4 bases and J 2 bases, with 18 bases left between them. The CDR3 here is CASSSPWGGLGNQPQHF. The CDR3 nucleotides are TGTGCCAGCAGTTCCCCTTGGGGGGGGTTGGGCAATCAGCCCCAGCATTTT.

In its sample, this clonotype was seen many times. This chain links TRBV29-1 with TRBJ2-1; 9 nucleotides agree with TRBD1. V trimming: 5 bases; J trimming: 8 bases; junction bases outside the gene matches: 4. This CDR3 spans 12 amino acids. Germline V gene sequence: CDR1 SQVTM, CDR2 ANQGSEA. The CDR3 protein is CSVTGTGYEQFF. CDR3 in DNA: TGCAGCGTTACCGGGACAGGGTATGAGCAGTTCTTC.

This clonotype was counted a few times. This chain links TRBV19 with TRBJ1-5; 8 positions match TRBD1. The germline CDR1 and CDR2 sequences are LNHDA and SQIVND (reference sequence). This CDR3 has 16 amino acids. The V gene end was trimmed by 7 bases and the J gene end by 0 bases; junction bases not matched to a gene: 8. The CDR3 nucleotides read TGTGCCAGTAACTATGGACAGGGAGATAGCAATCAGCCCCAGCATTTT. Protein product: CASNYGQGDSNQPQHF.

The chain combines TRBV28 with TRBJ1-1, with D tentatively TRBD1 (6 bases). The V end was cut by 1 base, the J end by 0 bases, with 12 bases between. The CDR3 has 16 residues. Per germline, CDR1 MDHEN and CDR2 SYDVKM. The CDR3 DNA is TGTGCCAGCAGTTTATACAGGGCGTTAATGAACACTGAAGCTTTCTTT. As protein: CASSLYRALMNTEAFF.

This clonotype was seen ten or more times. This chain joins TRBV12-3 or TRBV12-4 and TRBJ1-5; no reliable D call. V lost 0 bases and J 4 bases, leaving 4 bases between the germline ends. This CDR3 comprises 13 residues. Here the CDR3 DNA reads TGTGCCAGCAGTTTAGCGCTGAATCAGCCCCAGCATTTT. It yields the protein CASSLALNQPQHF.